This T cell receptor beta chain appears in the sequencing data of a study of blood T cell repertoires in COVID-19. The repertoire was sequenced with immunoSEQ multiplex PCR; TCRdb's copy has only in-frame clones and lacks some. The sample holds roughly 81,000 clones, 70% to 90% seen once. CDR1 is SGHNT and CDR2 is YYREEE in the germline V gene (reference sequence). Trimming removed 0 bases at V and 0 bases at J, with 6 bases between. This CDR3 has 15 residues. This clonotype originated in a man in his 70s with active or convalescent COVID-19. V is TRBV5-4 and J is TRBJ1-4; perhaps TRBD1 as D (5 bases). Sequenced sample: peripheral blood. The CDR3 nucleotides are TGTGCCAGCAGCTTGGGGGGGGCAACTAATGAAAAACTGTTTTTT. It codes for CASSLGGATNEKLFF.